The 21 T cell receptor beta chains below come from one sample, sequenced in a study of T-cell memory formation after mild COVID-19 (dated by TCRdb to the early 2020s). Library preparation employed 5' RACE. TCRdb shows the sequencer as Illumina NovaSeq 6000. TCRdb cleaned the public reads at Q25 with fastp, built clones with MiXCR and kept in-frame beta chains. Records with the same CDR3 protein are collapsed into one entry carrying the most frequent genes and DNA. The sample yields about 400,000 distinct CDR3 sequences; less than 25% were counted once. Roughly 13% of the sample lies in the top ten. Sequenced input: PBMCs or a T cell subset sorted from them (not recorded which). The receptor source for this set is an adult woman who had mild COVID-19 (a few samples of this study predate the infection). The sample titles of this study are shuffled in the database, so cell type and time point are left out; the donor was told from shared clones.

The genes are TRBV28 and TRBJ2-5; 7 bases match TRBD1. V shed 4 bases, J shed 2 bases, and the junction held 10 bases outside the gene matches. The CDR3 runs 16 residues. Germline V lookup: CDR1 MDHEN, CDR2 SYDVKM. The CDR3 nucleotides read TGTGCCAGCAGTTCTATTAAACAGGGGAAACAAGAGACCCAGTACTTC. Translated, it gives CASSSIKQGKQETQYF. The variable domain in full, with the rest retrieved from reference TRBV28 and TRBJ2-5, is DVKVTQSSRYLVKRTGEKVFLECVQDMDHENMFWYRQDPGLGLRLIYFSYDVKMKEKGDIPEGYSVSREKKERFSLILESASTNQTSMYLCASSSIKQGKQETQYFGPGTRLLVL.

This clonotype occurred a few times. The V call is TRBV4-2, the J call TRBJ1-3; TRBD1 might be the D (5 bases). The CDR3 is 15 amino acids. Trimming removed 0 bases at V and 2 bases at J, with 8 bases between. Germline CDR1 and CDR2: LGHNA and YNFKEQ. The CDR3 here is CASSQEAGPGNTIYF. The DNA for the CDR3 is TGTGCCAGCAGCCAAGAAGCAGGGCCTGGAAACACCATATATTTT.

Comments on this clonotype: A much larger clone sits a single nucleotide away, making a read error possible. The rearrangement links TRBV5-1 to TRBJ2-2, with D possibly matching TRBD2 (6 bases). The germline gives CDR1 SGHRS, CDR2 YFSETQ. The CDR3 has 14 amino acids. CDR3 DNA sequence: TGCGCCAGCAGCCTCCCCCAGAGAACCGGGGGGCTGTTTTTT. This codes for CASSLPQRTGGLFF. Combining the CDR3 with reference TRBV5-1 and TRBJ2-2 gives the whole variable domain KAGVTQTPRYLIKTRGQQVTLSCSPISGHRSVSWYQQTPGQGLQFLFEYFSETQRNKGNFPGRFSGRQFSNSRSEMNVSTLELGDSALYLCASSLPQRTGGLFFGEGSRLTVL.

There are a few counts of this clonotype. V gene TRBV15 combines with J gene TRBJ1-2; no clear D gene. Trimming pared 1 base from V and 4 bases from J, leaving 13 bases between. The V gene's germline CDR1 is LNHNV and CDR2 YYDKDF (reference sequence). This CDR3 has 15 residues. CDR3 amino acids: CATSRAPPRRYGYTF. The CDR3 DNA reads TGTGCCACCAGCAGAGCCCCTCCTCGCCGCTATGGCTACACCTTC. Filled out from reference TRBV15 and TRBJ1-2, the complete variable domain reads DAMVIQNPRYQVTQFGKPVTLSCSQTLNHNVMYWYQQKSSQAPKLLFHYYDKDFNNEADTPDNFQSRRPNTSFCFLDIRSPGLGDTAMYLCATSRAPPRRYGYTFGSGTRLTVV.

This clonotype was seen repeatedly, ten times or more. The rearrangement joins TRBV12-3 or TRBV12-4 to TRBJ2-1, with a tentative D call TRBD2 (5 bases). V was trimmed by 7 bases and J by 4 bases, leaving 8 bases between them. The CDR3 has 12 residues. The DNA of the CDR3 is TGTGCCAGCAATCCGGGGTACAATGAGCAGTTCTTC. Translation gives CASNPGYNEQFF.

V usage is TRBV5-6 and J usage is TRBJ2-1, with 7 bases fitting TRBD1. V lost 4 bases, J lost 15 bases, and 10 bases stayed unmatched. In germline, CDR1 is SGHDT, CDR2 YYEEEE. The CDR3 has 12 amino acids. The CDR3 sequence: CASSPWDSPAFF. CDR3 sequence (DNA): TGTGCCAGCAGCCCCTGGGACAGTCCGGCGTTCTTC.

Judged by abundance, this clonotype is medium-sized. The rearrangement joins TRBV24-1 to TRBJ2-1; the D is unclear. Trimming took 4 bases from V and 8 from J, leaving 11 bases between them. Germline CDR1 reads KGHDR; CDR2 reads SFDVKD. The CDR3 covers 13 residues. The CDR3 protein is CATSEVAWDEQFF. As DNA, the CDR3 is TGTGCCACCAGTGAGGTGGCGTGGGATGAGCAGTTCTTC.

This clonotype was recorded a few times. This chain joins TRBV9 and TRBJ1-2; 7 bases line up with TRBD1. CDR3 length: 14 residues. Trimming took 4 bases from V and 9 from J; bases not matched to a gene: 12. Germline loops: CDR1 SGDLS, CDR2 YYNGEE. CDR3 DNA: TGTGCCAGCAGCCACCCAACAGACAGGGCACGCTACACCTTC. Protein: CASSHPTDRARYTF.

The chain uses TRBV19 and TRBJ2-7; TRBD2 matches at 7 bases. The CDR3 covers 16 residues. CDR1 LNHDA and CDR2 SQIVND come from the germline V gene (reference sequence). V lost 4 bases to trimming and J lost 5 bases; unmatched junction nucleotides: 14. The CDR3 protein is CASSTGWGTTVHEQYF. In nucleotides, the CDR3 is TGTGCCAGTAGTACCGGGTGGGGGACTACGGTCCACGAGCAGTACTTC. Variable domain in full (rest from reference TRBV19 and TRBJ2-7): DGGITQSPKYLFRKEGQNVTLSCEQNLNHDAMYWYRQDPGQGLRLIYYSQIVNDFQKGDIAEGYSVSREKKESFPLTVTSAQKNPTAFYLCASSTGWGTTVHEQYFGPGTRLTVT.

This clonotype has at least ten counts. The V and J genes are TRBV7-3 and TRBJ2-2; D is unclear. The length of the CDR3 is 14 residues. V was pared by 2 bases and J by 0 bases, with 4 bases between. Germline V gives CDR1 SGHTA, CDR2 FQGTGA. For the CDR3, the DNA is TGTGCCAGCAGCTTACAGGCGAACACCGGGGAGCTGTTTTTT. It codes for CASSLQANTGELFF.

In DNA, the CDR3 is TGTGCCAGCAGCGTAGGCGGGGGCCAGAGAGAGACCCAGTACTTC. This codes for CASSVGGGQRETQYF. The chain has TRBV9 and TRBJ2-5; the D gene is possibly TRBD2 (7 bases). This CDR3 has 15 residues. Germline V gives CDR1 SGDLS, CDR2 YYNGEE. The ends were cut back, 0 bases at V and 4 bases at J, with 13 bases in the middle.

The chain has TRBV6-1 and TRBJ1-2; a possible D gene is TRBD1 (6 bases). The CDR3 loop spans 15 amino acids. The ends were cut back, 3 bases at V and 2 bases at J, with 13 bases in the middle. The germline V gene has CDR1 MNHNS and CDR2 SASEGT. The CDR3 loop reads CASSDASGHNYGYTF. The CDR3 region has the DNA TGTGCCAGCAGTGACGCATCGGGACACAACTATGGCTACACCTTC.

Only a few counts were recorded for this clonotype. The chain is built from TRBV12-3 or TRBV12-4 and TRBJ2-5; D is perhaps TRBD1 (6 bases). This CDR3 has 13 residues. The germline V and J ends were trimmed by 6 bases and 1 base, with 9 bases remaining between them. The CDR3 loop reads CASRQGLQETQYF. The CDR3 DNA follows: TGTGCCAGCAGACAGGGCCTCCAAGAGACCCAGTACTTC.

There are many counts of this clonotype. The chain recombines TRBV15 with TRBJ1-1; D is uncertain. V shed 0 bases and J shed 3 bases, with 17 bases lying between them. CDR3 length: 17 amino acids. The V gene's germline CDR1 is LNHNV and CDR2 YYDKDF (reference sequence). CDR3 sequence (DNA): TGTGCCACCAGCAGAGATTACCGGGGTCTGGTTGACACTGAAGCTTTCTTT. This sequence encodes CATSRDYRGLVDTEAFF.

The DNA of the CDR3 is TGTGCCACCTTTCGGGGGGGCTCCTATAATTCACCCCTCCACTTT. This encodes CATFRGGSYNSPLHF. The chain joins TRBV6-1 to TRBJ1-6; tentatively, D is TRBD1 (5 bases). Germline V lookup: CDR1 MNHNS, CDR2 SASEGT. The CDR3 covers 15 residues. Trimming took off 10 bases at V and 0 bases at J, with 13 bases between the two ends.

For the CDR3, the DNA is TGTGCCAGCAGCTTCCACGGGAGAAACACTGAAGCTTTCTTT. Translating it yields CASSFHGRNTEAFF. The V and J genes are TRBV7-2 and TRBJ1-1, with D hard to call. The germline gives CDR1 SGHTA, CDR2 FQGNSA. V lost 3 bases to trimming and J lost 2 bases, with 10 bases between them. This CDR3 is built from 14 residues.

This chain uses TRBV6-5 with TRBJ1-2; possibly TRBD1 for D (5 bases). Germline assignment: CDR1 MNHEY and CDR2 SVGAGI. V was trimmed by 5 bases and J by 0 bases, leaving 16 bases between them. The length of the CDR3 is 16 residues. In nucleotides, the CDR3 is TGTGCCAGCAGTGCCCCGAACAGGCTAGCTAACTATGGCTACACCTTC. Protein: CASSAPNRLANYGYTF.

The rearrangement uses TRBV12-3 or TRBV12-4 and TRBJ2-5, with a weak D call TRBD1 (6 bases). Trimming stripped 8 bases from V and 2 bases from J, with 15 bases between. The CDR3 extends over 14 amino acids. As DNA, the CDR3 is TGTGCCAGCGGGATGGACAGACGACAAGAGACCCAGTACTTC. Translation gives CASGMDRRQETQYF.

This clonotype was detected a few times. Because the CDR3 is missing its conserved closing phenylalanine or tryptophan, this is likely a read error. The genes are TRBV29-1 and TRBJ2-7; D assignment may be TRBD1 or TRBD2 (5 bases each). V was cut by 8 bases and J by 6 bases, with 17 bases left in between. Germline CDR1 SQVTM, CDR2 ANQGSEA. CDR3 length equals 12 residues. This chain's CDR3 is CSITEGSPEQYS. The CDR3 DNA follows: TGCAGCATTACAGAGGGGTCTCCCGAGCAGTACTCC.

The rearrangement joins TRBV2 to TRBJ1-5, with 8 positions matching TRBD1. The J segment lost 6 bases and the V segment lost 6 bases, leaving 1 base of the junction unmatched. The CDR3 is 12 amino acids. Germline V lookup: CDR1 SNHLY, CDR2 FYNNEI. CDR3: CASRTGVQPQHF. The CDR3 coding sequence is TGTGCCAGCAGGACAGGGGTTCAGCCCCAGCATTTT.

The chain joins TRBV10-3 to TRBJ2-1; D not certain. CDR3 length equals 13 residues. V lost 4 bases to trimming and J lost 8 bases, with 12 bases between them. Germline loops: CDR1 ENHRY, CDR2 SYGVKD. In DNA form, the CDR3 reads TGTGCCATCAGTGGTTGGCACGGTCATGAGCAGTTCTTC. It codes for CAISGWHGHEQFF.